The clone carrying this T cell receptor beta chain occurred once. Assay: immunoSEQ multiplex PCR; the TCRdb copy retains only in-frame clones and omits some. The sample has 50,000 or so clones; 85% to 95% are singletons. This sample was taken from a study of T cell changes during pregnancy in multiple sclerosis. The CDR3 contains 16 residues. Germline V gives CDR1 SGDLS, CDR2 YYNGEE. V gave up 0 bases and J gave up 5 bases; unmatched junction bases: 9. The rearrangement joins TRBV9 to TRBJ1-1; 8 bases align to TRBD1. The source material was peripheral blood, sampled in the second trimester of pregnancy. The sequence came from a female donor with multiple sclerosis, enrolled in a pregnancy study. The CDR3 coding sequence is TGTGCCAGCAGCGTAGCTCAGCAGGGGGCATGGACTGAAGCTTTCTTT. It encodes CASSVAQQGAWTEAFF.